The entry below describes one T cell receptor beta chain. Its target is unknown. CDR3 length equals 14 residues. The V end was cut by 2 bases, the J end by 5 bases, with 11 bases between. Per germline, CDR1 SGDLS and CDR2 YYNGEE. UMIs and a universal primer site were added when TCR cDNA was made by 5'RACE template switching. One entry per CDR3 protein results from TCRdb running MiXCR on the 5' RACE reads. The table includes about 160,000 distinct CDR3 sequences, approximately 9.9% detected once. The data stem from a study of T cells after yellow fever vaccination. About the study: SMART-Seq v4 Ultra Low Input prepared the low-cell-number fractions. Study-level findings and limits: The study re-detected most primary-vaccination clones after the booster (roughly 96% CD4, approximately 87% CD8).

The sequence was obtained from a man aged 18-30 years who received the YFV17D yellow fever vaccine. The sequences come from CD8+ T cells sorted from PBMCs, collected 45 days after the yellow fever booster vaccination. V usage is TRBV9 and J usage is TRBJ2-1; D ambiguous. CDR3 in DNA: TGTGCCAGCAGCGTCCCAGACTCAAACAATGAGCAGTTCTTC. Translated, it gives CASSVPDSNNEQFF.